Presented here are 26 T cell receptor beta chains from one specimen sequenced in a study of T-cell memory formation after mild COVID-19. TCRdb re-derived calls from the 5' RACE reads in MiXCR, one entry per CDR3 protein. Here the sample spans about 320,000 distinct CDR3 sequences, roughly an eighth being singletons. The source material was PBMCs or a T cell subset sorted from them (not recorded which). The receptor source for this set is a man aged 18 to 35 who had mild COVID-19 (a few samples of this study predate the infection). Cell type and time point are not known.

The J gene is TRBJ2-5, the V gene TRBV29-1; D is perhaps TRBD1 (5 bases). V was clipped by 0 bases and J by 5 bases, with 10 bases between them. The CDR3 has 13 residues. The germline V gene has CDR1 SQVTM and CDR2 ANQGSEA. As DNA, the CDR3 is TGCAGCGTTGAAGAAGAGGCAGGGGAGACCCAGTACTTC. Translated: CSVEEEAGETQYF.

The chain combines TRBV20-1 with TRBJ2-7, with D perhaps TRBD1 (5 bases). V lost 3 bases, J lost 2 bases, and 11 bases lay in between. This CDR3 spans 13 amino acids. CDR1 and CDR2 from the germline V gene are DFQATT and SNEGSKA (reference sequence). The CDR3 coding sequence is TGCAGTGCTAGTACAGGAAGCACCTACGAGCAGTACTTC. This translates into CSASTGSTYEQYF.

V and J are TRBV4-1 and TRBJ2-5; TRBD2 matches at 12 bases. The V gene end was trimmed by 4 bases and the J gene end by 5 bases; junction bases not matched to a gene: 11. The CDR3 length is 17 residues. The germline CDR1 and CDR2 sequences are MGHRA and YSYEKL. The CDR3 loop is CASSRYGLAGMEETQYF. In nucleotides, the CDR3 is TGCGCCAGCAGCCGATACGGACTAGCGGGAATGGAGGAGACCCAGTACTTC.

The genes are TRBV7-2 and TRBJ2-1; a weak D match, TRBD2 (6 bases). Germline V CDR1 and CDR2: SGHTA, FQGNSA. Deletions cut 1 base from V and 8 bases from J, with 18 bases between. The CDR3 loop spans 16 amino acids. This CDR3 reads CASSLGGDSLFDEQFF. The CDR3 region has the DNA TGTGCCAGCAGCTTAGGCGGGGACTCCCTGTTCGATGAGCAGTTCTTC.

This clonotype was found a few times. This chain links TRBV12-3 or TRBV12-4 with TRBJ2-4, with TRBD2 matching 7 bases. The CDR3 length is 13 residues. Trimming removed 3 bases from V and 7 bases from J; junction bases left unmatched: 3. This CDR3 reads CASSFLAGNIQYF. The CDR3 coding sequence is TGTGCCAGCAGTTTCTTAGCGGGCAACATTCAGTACTTC.

V usage is TRBV4-2 and J usage is TRBJ1-2; TRBD1 matches 7 bases. CDR3 size: 16 residues. CDR1 and CDR2 (germline): LGHNA, YNFKEQ. The junction had 10 bases not matched to a gene; V was cut back by 0 bases and J by 6 bases. Written as DNA, the CDR3 is TGTGCCAGCAGCCAAGATTTGGGGCAGGGACAGAATGGCTACACCTTC. It is translated as CASSQDLGQGQNGYTF.

This clonotype showed up many times. The V and J genes are TRBV7-2 and TRBJ2-1, with 9 bases fitting TRBD1. From germline, CDR1 is SGHTA and CDR2 FQGNSA. The CDR3 spans 15 residues. Trimming removed 5 bases from V and 1 base from J; junction bases left unmatched: 3. The DNA of the CDR3 is TGTGCCAGCAGCCTGGACAGGGGATCCTACAATGAGCAGTTCTTC. This encodes CASSLDRGSYNEQFF.

This clonotype was picked up a small number of times. This chain links TRBV6-5 with TRBJ2-1; 8 bases agree with TRBD2. The CDR3 extends over 16 amino acids. In germline, CDR1 is MNHEY, CDR2 SVGAGI. V shed 6 bases and J 6 bases; nucleotides not matched to a gene: 13. In DNA, the CDR3 is TGTGCCAGCAGCTTGGCCCTAGCGGGTCACAGCAATGAGCAGTTCTTC. This codes for CASSLALAGHSNEQFF.

In its sample, this clonotype was seen a few times. The chain uses TRBV7-9 and TRBJ2-1, with TRBD1 as a possible D gene (7 bases). Germline CDR1 is SEHNR and CDR2 is FQNEAQ (reference sequence). The CDR3 spans 14 residues. Trimming removed 6 bases from V and 6 bases from J, with 15 bases in between. CDR3 in DNA: TGTGCCAGCAGTTTCGGACAGGAGGGCAATGAGCAGTTCTTC. Translated: CASSFGQEGNEQFF.

Only a few counts were recorded for this clonotype. V is TRBV6-6 and J is TRBJ2-1; TRBD1 might be the D (5 bases). Germline V lookup: CDR1 MNHNY, CDR2 SVGAGI (reference sequence). Trimming shortened V by 5 bases and J by 2 bases, and 13 bases separated the two germline ends. This CDR3 is 15 amino acids long. CDR3 nucleotides: TGTGCCAGCAGTACAGGCCCGCCGCCCTACAATGAGCAGTTCTTC. Protein sequence: CASSTGPPPYNEQFF.

The chain carries TRBV5-4 and TRBJ2-3, with D unresolved. V lost 6 bases, J lost 5 bases, and 13 bases lay in between. Germline CDR1 and CDR2: SGHNT and YYREEE (reference sequence). This CDR3 has 13 residues. CDR3 sequence reads: CASTDVSLDTQYF. The CDR3 DNA reads TGTGCCAGCACCGACGTTAGCTTAGATACGCAGTATTTT.

This clonotype was recorded at least ten times. The rearrangement links TRBV11-2 to TRBJ2-5, with 13 bases matching TRBD2. Germline V gene data show CDR1 as SGHAT and CDR2 as FQNNGV. The junction had 15 bases not matched to a gene; V was cut back by 6 bases and J by 5 bases. The CDR3 runs to 18 residues. The CDR3 DNA reads as TGTGCCAGCAGGCGTACTAGCGGGGGGGTCCCCGGCTGGGAGACCCAGTACTTC. Translated, it gives CASRRTSGGVPGWETQYF.

The J gene is TRBJ2-7, the V gene TRBV6-1; the match to TRBD1 covers 7 bases. The CDR3 spans 20 residues. J was trimmed by 2 bases and V by 7 bases; bases with no gene match: 26. Germline V gene data show CDR1 as MNHNS and CDR2 as SASEGT. CDR3 coding DNA: TGTGCCAGCACCCTTTCATGGGAACAGGGGCTTCCAATTCCGCCCTACGAGCAGTACTTC. Translating it yields CASTLSWEQGLPIPPYEQYF.

There are many counts of this clonotype. The chain couples TRBV5-1 to TRBJ2-2; the D gene could be TRBD1 or TRBD2 (5 bases each). The CDR3 totals 12 residues. CDR1 is SGHRS and CDR2 is YFSETQ in the germline V gene. V was trimmed by 3 bases and J by 7 bases, leaving 7 bases between them. CDR3: CASSWGNGELFF. In DNA form, the CDR3 reads TGCGCCAGCAGCTGGGGGAACGGGGAGCTGTTTTTT.

This clonotype was seen only a few times. V usage is TRBV15 and J usage is TRBJ2-3; D call uncertain. CDR1 LNHNV and CDR2 YYDKDF come from the germline V gene (reference sequence). V was pared by 1 base and J by 2 bases, with 4 bases between. This CDR3 is 13 amino acids long. The CDR3: CATSRAYTDTQYF. The CDR3 coding sequence is TGTGCCACCAGCAGAGCTTACACAGATACGCAGTATTTT.

This clonotype has only a few counts. The chain links TRBV15 to TRBJ2-2; TRBD2 aligns across 9 bases. J gave up 3 bases and V 2 bases, and 10 bases lay outside the gene matches. Germline V gene sequence: CDR1 LNHNV, CDR2 YYDKDF (reference sequence). This CDR3 has 18 amino acids. The CDR3 here is CATSRPLPGLAYTGELFF. CDR3 bases: TGTGCCACCAGCAGACCATTGCCGGGACTAGCATACACCGGGGAGCTGTTTTTT.

This clonotype occurred a few times. The chain carries TRBV6-2 or TRBV6-3 and TRBJ1-1; D is perhaps TRBD1 (6 bases). The CDR3 spans 11 residues. CDR1 and CDR2 (germline): MNHEY, SVGEGT. V lost 10 bases and J lost 7, with 13 bases in between. The CDR3 loop reads CATWGASEAFF. The CDR3 nucleotides read TGTGCCACCTGGGGGGCGAGTGAAGCTTTCTTT.

The V call is TRBV2, the J call TRBJ2-1; the match to TRBD2 covers 7 bases. There are 15 residues in the CDR3. From germline, CDR1 is SNHLY and CDR2 FYNNEI. Trimming removed 5 bases from V and 7 bases from J; junction bases left unmatched: 11. The CDR3 reads CASSQIRGEGNEQFF. In DNA form, the CDR3 reads TGTGCCAGCAGTCAGATACGGGGGGAAGGAAATGAGCAGTTCTTC.

This clonotype has a handful of counts. This sequence joins TRBV7-9 and TRBJ1-4; perhaps TRBD1 as D (5 bases). CDR3 size: 16 residues. Germline loops: CDR1 SEHNR, CDR2 FQNEAQ (reference sequence). V lost 4 bases and J lost 5, with 17 bases in between. Here the CDR3 reads CASSSPLRGLNEKLFF. CDR3 DNA: TGTGCCAGCAGCTCCCCACTCCGGGGCTTAAATGAAAAACTGTTTTTT.

CDR3 nucleotides: TGTGCCAGCTGGGGGAAAACTAGCACAGATACGCAGTATTTT. Translated, it gives CASWGKTSTDTQYF. The chain carries TRBV6-5 and TRBJ2-3; possibly TRBD1 or TRBD2 for D (5 bases each). The germline V gene encodes CDR1 MNHEY and CDR2 SVGAGI. The CDR3 is 14 residues long. V was cut by 8 bases and J by 0 bases, with 12 bases left in between.

This clonotype was counted a few times. The chain recombines TRBV12-3 or TRBV12-4 with TRBJ2-7; perhaps TRBD2 as D (7 bases). Trimming shortened V by 10 bases and J by 7 bases, and 17 bases separated the two germline ends. The CDR3 runs to 12 residues. CDR3 amino acids: CATGNGGREQYF. CDR3 DNA: TGTGCCACGGGAAACGGGGGGCGAGAGCAGTACTTC.

This chain uses TRBV27 with TRBJ2-3; D is uncertain. The CDR3 has 14 residues. Germline V gene data show CDR1 as MNHEY and CDR2 as SMNVEV (reference sequence). The V end lost 3 bases, the J end lost 6 bases, and 13 bases lay between the germline ends. The CDR3 DNA reads TGTGCCAGCAGTTTCCGTGAATATGGGGATACGCAGTATTTT. Translating gives CASSFREYGDTQYF.

CDR3 DNA sequence: TGCGCCAGCAGCCCCCGGGACAGGGGGCCTGGGGCCAACGTCCTGACTTTC. Amino acid sequence: CASSPRDRGPGANVLTF. V gene TRBV4-3 combines with J gene TRBJ2-6; 12 bases agree with TRBD1. Trimming took 4 bases from V and 2 from J; bases not matched to a gene: 3. CDR3 length: 17 amino acids. CDR1 is LGHNA and CDR2 is YSLEER in the germline V gene.

This clonotype was seen more than once but under ten times. This chain joins TRBV4-2 and TRBJ1-1; D gene unclear. Germline values: CDR1 LGHNA, CDR2 YNFKEQ. Trimming shortened V by 3 bases and J by 5 bases, and 10 bases separated the two germline ends. The CDR3 has 13 residues. The CDR3 loop is CASSQGVKTEAFF. CDR3 DNA: TGTGCCAGCAGCCAGGGCGTAAAAACTGAAGCTTTCTTT.

This clonotype was detected a few times. The V and J genes are TRBV5-1 and TRBJ1-3; the D gene is possibly TRBD1 (6 bases). V lost 0 bases and J lost 0, with 13 bases in between. The germline V gene encodes CDR1 SGHRS and CDR2 YFSETQ. The CDR3 sequence is 17 residues long. CDR3 residues: CASSLAVGGHSGNTIYF. CDR3 DNA: TGCGCCAGCAGCTTGGCCGTCGGGGGACACTCTGGAAACACCATATATTTT.

The V and J genes are TRBV7-3 and TRBJ2-2, with unresolved D. The germline CDR1 and CDR2 sequences are SGHTA and FQGTGA. Trimming pared 6 bases from V and 1 base from J, leaving 9 bases between. This CDR3 has 14 residues. The CDR3 DNA reads as TGTGCCAGCAGGGCGGCGGAGAACACCGGGGAGCTGTTTTTT. Translated, it gives CASRAAENTGELFF. Combining the CDR3 with reference TRBV7-3 and TRBJ2-2 gives the whole variable domain GAGVSQTPSNKVTEKGKYVELRCDPISGHTALYWYRQSLGQGPEFLIYFQGTGAADDSGLPNDRFFAVRPEGSVSTLKIQRTERGDSAVYLCASRAAENTGELFFGEGSRLTVL.